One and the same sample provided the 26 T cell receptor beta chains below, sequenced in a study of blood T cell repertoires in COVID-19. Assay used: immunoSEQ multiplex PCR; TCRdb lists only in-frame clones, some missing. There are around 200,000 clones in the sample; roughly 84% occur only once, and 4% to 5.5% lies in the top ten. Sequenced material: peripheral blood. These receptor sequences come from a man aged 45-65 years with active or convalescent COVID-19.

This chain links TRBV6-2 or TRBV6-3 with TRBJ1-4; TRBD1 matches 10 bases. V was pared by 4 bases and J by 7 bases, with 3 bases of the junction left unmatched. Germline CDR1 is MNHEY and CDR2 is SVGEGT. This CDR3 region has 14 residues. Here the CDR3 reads CASSSGQGPEKLFF. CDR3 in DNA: TGTGCCAGCAGTTCGGGACAGGGGCCTGAAAAACTGTTTTTT.

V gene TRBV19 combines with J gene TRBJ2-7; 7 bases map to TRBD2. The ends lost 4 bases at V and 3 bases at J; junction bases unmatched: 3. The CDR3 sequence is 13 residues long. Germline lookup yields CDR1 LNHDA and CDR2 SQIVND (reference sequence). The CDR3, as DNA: TGTGCCAGTAGTAAGGGAGGGTTCTACGAGCAGTACTTC. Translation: CASSKGGFYEQYF.

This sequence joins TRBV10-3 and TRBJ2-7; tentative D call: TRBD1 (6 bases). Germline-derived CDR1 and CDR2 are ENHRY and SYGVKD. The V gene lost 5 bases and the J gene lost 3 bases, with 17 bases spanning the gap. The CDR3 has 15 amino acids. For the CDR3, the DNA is TGTGCCATCAGTCATCACTCGACAGGAGTCTACGAGCAGTACTTC. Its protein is CAISHHSTGVYEQYF.

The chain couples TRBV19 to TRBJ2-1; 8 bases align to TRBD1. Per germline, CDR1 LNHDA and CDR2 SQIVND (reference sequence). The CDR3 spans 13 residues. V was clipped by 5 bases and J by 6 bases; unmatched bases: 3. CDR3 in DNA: TGTGCCAGTAGTGCCACAGGGGGCAATGAGCAGTTCTTC. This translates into CASSATGGNEQFF.

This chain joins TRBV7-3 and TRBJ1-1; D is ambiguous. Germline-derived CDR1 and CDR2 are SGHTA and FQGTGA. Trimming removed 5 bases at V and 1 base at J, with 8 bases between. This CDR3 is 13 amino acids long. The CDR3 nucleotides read TGTGCCAGCAGCCGAGGGAGGAACACTGAAGCTTTCTTT. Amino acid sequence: CASSRGRNTEAFF.

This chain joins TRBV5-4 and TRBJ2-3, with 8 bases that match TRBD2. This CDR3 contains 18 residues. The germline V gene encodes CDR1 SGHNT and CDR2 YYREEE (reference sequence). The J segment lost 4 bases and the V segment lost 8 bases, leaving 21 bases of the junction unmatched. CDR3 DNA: TGTGCCAGGGAAGGGGCGGGGGGTGTGAGGGTATTTGCAGATACGCAGTATTTT. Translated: CAREGAGGVRVFADTQYF.

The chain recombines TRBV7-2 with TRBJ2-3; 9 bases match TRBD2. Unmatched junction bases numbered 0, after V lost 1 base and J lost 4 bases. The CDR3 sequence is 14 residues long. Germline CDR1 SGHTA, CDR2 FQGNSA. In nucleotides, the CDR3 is TGTGCCAGCAGCTTAGTAGCGGGGGCAGATACGCAGTATTTT. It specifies CASSLVAGADTQYF.

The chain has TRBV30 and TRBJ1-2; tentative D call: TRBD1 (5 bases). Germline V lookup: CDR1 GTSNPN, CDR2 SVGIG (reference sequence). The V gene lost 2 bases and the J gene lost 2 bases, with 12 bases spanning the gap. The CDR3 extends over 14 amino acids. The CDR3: CAWSSLGGNYGYTF. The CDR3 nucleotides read TGTGCCTGGAGTTCCCTCGGGGGAAACTATGGCTACACCTTC.

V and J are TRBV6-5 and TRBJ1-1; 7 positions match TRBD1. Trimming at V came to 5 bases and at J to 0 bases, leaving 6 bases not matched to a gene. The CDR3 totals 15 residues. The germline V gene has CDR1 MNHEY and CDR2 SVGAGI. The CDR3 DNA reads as TGTGCCAGCAGTATCTCGACAGGGATGAACACTGAAGCTTTCTTT. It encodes CASSISTGMNTEAFF.

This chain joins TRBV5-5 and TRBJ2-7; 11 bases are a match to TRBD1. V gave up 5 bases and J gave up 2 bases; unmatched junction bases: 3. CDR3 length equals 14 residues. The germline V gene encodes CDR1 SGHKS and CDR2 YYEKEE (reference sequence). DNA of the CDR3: TGTGCCAGCAGTAGGGACAGGGGGGCCTACGAGCAGTACTTC. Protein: CASSRDRGAYEQYF.

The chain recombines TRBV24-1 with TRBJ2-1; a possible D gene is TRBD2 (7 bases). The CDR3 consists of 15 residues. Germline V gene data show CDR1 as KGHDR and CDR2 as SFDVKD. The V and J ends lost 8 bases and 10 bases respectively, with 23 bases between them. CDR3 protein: CATMRGGTPAKEQFF. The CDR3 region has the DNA TGTGCCACCATGAGGGGAGGGACACCCGCAAAGGAGCAGTTCTTC.

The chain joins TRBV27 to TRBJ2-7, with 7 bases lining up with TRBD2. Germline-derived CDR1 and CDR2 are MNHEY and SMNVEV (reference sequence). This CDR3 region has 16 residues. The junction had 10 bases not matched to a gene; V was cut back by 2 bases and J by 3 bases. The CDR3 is CASSLEGGGVLYEQYF. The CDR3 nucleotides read TGTGCCAGCAGTTTAGAAGGCGGGGGAGTTCTCTACGAGCAGTACTTC.

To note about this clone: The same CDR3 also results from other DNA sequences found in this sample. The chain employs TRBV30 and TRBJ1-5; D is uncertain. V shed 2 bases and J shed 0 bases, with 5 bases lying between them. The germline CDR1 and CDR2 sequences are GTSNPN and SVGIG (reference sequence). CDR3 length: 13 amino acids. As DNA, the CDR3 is TGTGCCTGGAGTCAGGATAGCAATCAGCCCCAGCATTTT. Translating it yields CAWSQDSNQPQHF.

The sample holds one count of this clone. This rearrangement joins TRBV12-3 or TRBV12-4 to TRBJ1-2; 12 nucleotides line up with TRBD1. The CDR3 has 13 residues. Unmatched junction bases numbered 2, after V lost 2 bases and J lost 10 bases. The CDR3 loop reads CASSLRGQGAYTF. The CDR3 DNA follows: TGTGCCAGCAGTTTAAGGGGACAGGGGGCCTACACCTTC.

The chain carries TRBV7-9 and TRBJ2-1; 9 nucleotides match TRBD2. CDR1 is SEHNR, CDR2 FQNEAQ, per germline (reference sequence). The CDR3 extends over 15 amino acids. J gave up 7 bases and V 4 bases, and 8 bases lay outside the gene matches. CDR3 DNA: TGTGCCAGCAGCTCTCCGGGACTAGCAGGGAATGAGCAGTTCTTC. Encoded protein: CASSSPGLAGNEQFF.

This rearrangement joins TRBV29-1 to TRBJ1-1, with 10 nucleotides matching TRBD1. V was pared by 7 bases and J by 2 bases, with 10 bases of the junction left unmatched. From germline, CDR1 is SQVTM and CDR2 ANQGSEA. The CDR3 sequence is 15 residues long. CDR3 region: CSALGRQGANTEAFF. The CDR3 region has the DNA TGCAGCGCCCTAGGGAGACAGGGGGCAAACACTGAAGCTTTCTTT.

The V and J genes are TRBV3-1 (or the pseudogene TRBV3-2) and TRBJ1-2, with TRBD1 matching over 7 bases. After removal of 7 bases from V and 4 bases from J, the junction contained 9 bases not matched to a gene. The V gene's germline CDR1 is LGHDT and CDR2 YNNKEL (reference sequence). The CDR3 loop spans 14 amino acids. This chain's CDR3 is CASNHRDSTYGYTF. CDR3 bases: TGTGCCAGCAACCACCGGGACAGCACCTATGGCTACACCTTC.

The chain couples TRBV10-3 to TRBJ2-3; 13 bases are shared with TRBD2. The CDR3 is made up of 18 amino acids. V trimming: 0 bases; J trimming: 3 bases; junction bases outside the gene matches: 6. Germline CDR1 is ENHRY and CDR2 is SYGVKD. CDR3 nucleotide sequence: TGTGCCATCAGTGAGTCTGGGACTAGCGGGGTCGCTACAGATACGCAGTATTTT. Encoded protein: CAISESGTSGVATDTQYF.

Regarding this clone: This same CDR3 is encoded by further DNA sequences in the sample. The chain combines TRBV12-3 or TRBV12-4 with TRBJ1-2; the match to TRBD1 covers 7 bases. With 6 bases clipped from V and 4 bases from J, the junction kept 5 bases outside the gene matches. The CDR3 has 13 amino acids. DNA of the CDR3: TGTGCCAGCAGCCCAGACAGGGTCTATGGCTACACCTTC. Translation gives CASSPDRVYGYTF.

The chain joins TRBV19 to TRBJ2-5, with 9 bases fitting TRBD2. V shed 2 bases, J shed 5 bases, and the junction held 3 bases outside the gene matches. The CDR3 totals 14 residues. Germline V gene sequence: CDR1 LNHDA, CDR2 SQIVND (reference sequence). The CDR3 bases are TGTGCCAGTAGTATAAGGCTAGCGGGGGAGACCCAGTACTTC. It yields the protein CASSIRLAGETQYF.

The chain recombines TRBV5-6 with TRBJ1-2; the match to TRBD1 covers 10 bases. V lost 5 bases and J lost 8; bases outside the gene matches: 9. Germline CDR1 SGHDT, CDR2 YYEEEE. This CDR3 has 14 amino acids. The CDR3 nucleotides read TGTGCCAGCAGTTCGGGACAGGGGATCGGAGGCTACACCTTC. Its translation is CASSSGQGIGGYTF.

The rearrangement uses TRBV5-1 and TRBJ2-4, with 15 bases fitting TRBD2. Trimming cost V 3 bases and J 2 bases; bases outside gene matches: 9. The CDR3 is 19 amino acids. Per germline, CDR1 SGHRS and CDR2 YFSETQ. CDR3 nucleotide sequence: TGCGCCAGCAGCTATGGACTAGCGGGGGGGCTAGGGACCAAAAACATTCAGTACTTC. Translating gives CASSYGLAGGLGTKNIQYF.

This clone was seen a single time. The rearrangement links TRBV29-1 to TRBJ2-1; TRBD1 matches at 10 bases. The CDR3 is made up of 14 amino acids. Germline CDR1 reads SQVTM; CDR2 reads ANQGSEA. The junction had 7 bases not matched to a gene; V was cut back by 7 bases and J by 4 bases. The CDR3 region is CSAGTGALYNEQFF. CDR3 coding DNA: TGCAGCGCAGGGACAGGGGCTCTTTACAATGAGCAGTTCTTC.

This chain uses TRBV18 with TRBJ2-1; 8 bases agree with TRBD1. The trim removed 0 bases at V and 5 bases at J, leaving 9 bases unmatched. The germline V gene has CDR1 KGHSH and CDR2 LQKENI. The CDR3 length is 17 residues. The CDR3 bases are TGTGCCAGCTCACCACCGGGGGCAGGGGGCGTCGACAATGAGCAGTTCTTC. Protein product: CASSPPGAGGVDNEQFF.

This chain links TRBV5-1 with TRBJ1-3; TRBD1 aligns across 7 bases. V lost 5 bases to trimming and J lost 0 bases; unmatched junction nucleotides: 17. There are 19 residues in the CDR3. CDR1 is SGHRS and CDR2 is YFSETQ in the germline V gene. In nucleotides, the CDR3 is TGCGCCAGCAGTATAGGATGGGACAGACTCCTTGGCTCTGGAAACACCATATATTTT. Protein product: CASSIGWDRLLGSGNTIYF.

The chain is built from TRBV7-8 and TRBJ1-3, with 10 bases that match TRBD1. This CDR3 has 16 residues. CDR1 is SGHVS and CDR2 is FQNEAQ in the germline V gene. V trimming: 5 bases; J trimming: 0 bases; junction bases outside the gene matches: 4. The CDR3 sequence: CASSPRTGGSGNTIYF. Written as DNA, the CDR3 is TGTGCCAGCAGCCCCCGGACAGGGGGCTCTGGAAACACCATATATTTT. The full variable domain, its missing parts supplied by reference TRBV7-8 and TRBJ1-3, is GAGVSQSPRYKVAKRGQDVALRCDPISGHVSLFWYQQALGQGPEFLTYFQNEAQLDKSGLPSDRFFAERPEGSVSTLKIQRTQQEDSAVYLCASSPRTGGSGNTIYFGEGSWLTVV.